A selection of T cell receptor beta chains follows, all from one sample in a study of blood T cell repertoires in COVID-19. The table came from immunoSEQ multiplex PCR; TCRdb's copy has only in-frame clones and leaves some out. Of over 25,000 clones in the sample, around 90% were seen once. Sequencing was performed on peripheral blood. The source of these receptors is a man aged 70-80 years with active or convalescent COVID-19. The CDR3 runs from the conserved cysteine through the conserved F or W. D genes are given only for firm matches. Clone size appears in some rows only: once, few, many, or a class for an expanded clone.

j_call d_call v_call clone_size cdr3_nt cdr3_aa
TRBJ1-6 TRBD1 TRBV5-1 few TGCGCCAGCAGCTTGGAGGGGACAGGGCCCATATCACCCCTCCACTTT CASSLEGTGPISPLHF
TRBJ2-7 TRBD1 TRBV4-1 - TGCGCCAGCAGCAAAGGGACAGGGGGTTCCTACGAGCAGTACTTC CASSKGTGGSYEQYF
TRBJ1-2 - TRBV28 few TGTGCCAGCAGTTGGGGGGGCGAAAACTATGGCTACACCTTC CASSWGGENYGYTF
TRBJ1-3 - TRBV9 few TGTGCCAGCAGCCCCTCCGCGGTAGGCGGAAACACCATATATTTT CASSPSAVGGNTIYF
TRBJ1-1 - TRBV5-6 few TGTGCCAGCAGCCCGGAAGCGGGGGGGACTGAAGCTTTCTTT CASSPEAGGTEAFF
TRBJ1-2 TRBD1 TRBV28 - TGTGCCAGCAGTTCCCGACAGGGGCCCCATGGCTACACCTTC CASSSRQGPHGYTF
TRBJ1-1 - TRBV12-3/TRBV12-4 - TGTGCCAGCAGCCGCCCTCCGGAGACTGAAGCTTTCTTT CASSRPPETEAFF
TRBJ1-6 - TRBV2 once TGTGCCAGCAGTACAGGACAAGGGTCCTATAATTCACCCCTCCACTTT CASSTGQGSYNSPLHF
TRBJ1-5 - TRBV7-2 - TGTGCCAGCACCATAGTGGGCAATCAGCCCCAGCATTTT CASTIVGNQPQHF
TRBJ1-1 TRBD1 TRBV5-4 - TGTGCCAGCAGTCCGACAGGGGGAATGAACACTGAAGCTTTCTTT CASSPTGGMNTEAFF
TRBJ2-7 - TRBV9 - TGTGCCAGCAGCGTACTCGGGAGCAGTGACGAGCAGTACTTC CASSVLGSSDEQYF
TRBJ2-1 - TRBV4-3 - TGCGCCAGCAGCCAAGTCGGTTCGGTGATGAATGAGCAGTTCTTC CASSQVGSVMNEQFF
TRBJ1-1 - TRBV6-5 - TGTGCCAGCAGTTACTCGTTGGGAGGACAAGCTTTCTTT CASSYSLGGQAFF
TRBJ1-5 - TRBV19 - TGTGCCAGTAGTTGGGGGTCGGGAGACCAGCCCCAGCATTTT CASSWGSGDQPQHF
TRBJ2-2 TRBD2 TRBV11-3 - TGTGCCAGCAGCTTAGGGACTAGTTCGACCGGGGAGCTGTTTTTT CASSLGTSSTGELFF
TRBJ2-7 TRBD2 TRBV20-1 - TGCAGTGCTAGTTCGACTAGCAGTTACGAGCAGTACTTC CSASSTSSYEQYF
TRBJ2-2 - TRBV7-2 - TGTGCCAGCAGCTTACTGGGCCAAAGTAACACCGGGGAGCTGTTTTTT CASSLLGQSNTGELFF
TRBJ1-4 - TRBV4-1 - TGCGCCAGCAGCCAAGAAGCCCGGGGTGAAAAACTGTTTTTT CASSQEARGEKLFF
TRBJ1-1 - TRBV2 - TGTGCCAGCAGTGAGATCCGCGGGCTAGCTTTCTTT CASSEIRGLAFF
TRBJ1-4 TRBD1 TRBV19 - TGTGCCAGTAGTCAGCGACAGGGGGGCACCTTGGGATTTGGAAAACTGTTTTTT CASSQRQGGTLGFGKLFF
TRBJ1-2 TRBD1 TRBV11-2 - TGTGCCAGCAGCAAGGACAGGTCCTATGGCTACACCTTC CASSKDRSYGYTF
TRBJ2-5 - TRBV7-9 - TGTGCCAGCGGTGGGAGTGAGACCCAGTACTTC CASGGSETQYF
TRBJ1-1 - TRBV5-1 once TGCGCCAGCAGCCCGCGGGGGCCGGCGAGCACTGAAGCTTTCTTT CASSPRGPASTEAFF
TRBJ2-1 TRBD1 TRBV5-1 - TGCGCCAGCAGCATGACAGGGGGCAGTTACAATGAGCAGTTCTTC CASSMTGGSYNEQFF
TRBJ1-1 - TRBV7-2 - TGTGCCAGCATCCCCGACAGGTTTGGGACTGAAGCTTTCTTT CASIPDRFGTEAFF
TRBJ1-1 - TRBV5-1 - TGCGCCAGCAGCTTTCAGGGGAACACTGAAGCTTTCTTT CASSFQGNTEAFF
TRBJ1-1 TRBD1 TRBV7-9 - TGTGCCAGCAGCGGGGGGACAGGGCAAAGCACTGAAGCTTTCTTT CASSGGTGQSTEAFF
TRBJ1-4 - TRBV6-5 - TGTGCCAGCTCCCGATCAGGTGGTGACGAAAAACTGTTTTTT CASSRSGGDEKLFF
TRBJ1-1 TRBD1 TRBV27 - TGTGCCACCAAGGTATATGGGGGGACAGAGATGGAAGCTTTCTTT CATKVYGGTEMEAFF
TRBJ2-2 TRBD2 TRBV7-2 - TGTGCCAGCACCTTGGGACTAGCGGGAGGGAACACCGGGGAGCTGTTTTTT CASTLGLAGGNTGELFF
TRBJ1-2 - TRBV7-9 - TGTGCCAGCAGCTTAGCTGCTATTAATGGCTACACCTTC CASSLAAINGYTF
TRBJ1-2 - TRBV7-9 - TGTGCCAGCAGCTTTCCAAACTATGGCTACACCTTC CASSFPNYGYTF
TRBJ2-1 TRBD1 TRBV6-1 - TGTGCCAGCAGTGAAAGCCGCAGGACAGGGGGGTTCTTC CASSESRRTGGFF
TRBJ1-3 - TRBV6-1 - TGTGCCAGCAGTGAACTGGGGGCGGGAAACACCATATATTTT CASSELGAGNTIYF
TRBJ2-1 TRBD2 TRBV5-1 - TGCGCCAGCAGCCGGACGGGAGGACTAGCGGGAGGCAATGAGCAGTTCTTC CASSRTGGLAGGNEQFF